The entry that follows covers one T cell receptor (beta chain) sequence. Germline lookup yields CDR1 SGDLS and CDR2 YYNGEE. V was cut by 0 bases and J by 5 bases, with 14 bases left in between. The CDR3 covers 15 residues. The sample belongs to a study of blood T cell repertoires in COVID-19. Turning to the study itself: Samples taken during acute and convalescent COVID-19 were collected in the United States, Italy and Spain.

The table came from immunoSEQ multiplex PCR; TCRdb's copy has only in-frame clones and leaves some out. The repertoire consists of about 250,000 clones, with 86% occurring once and the leading ten covering roughly 6.2%. This TCR derives from an elderly woman with COVID-19, enrolled during active disease. What was sequenced was peripheral blood. This chain uses TRBV9 with TRBJ1-1; D not resolved. The CDR3 is CASSVGVLRGTEAFF. The CDR3 nucleotides are TGTGCCAGCAGCGTAGGGGTTTTGAGAGGAACTGAAGCTTTCTTT.